This TCR beta chain stems from a study of blood T cell repertoires in COVID-19. The CDR3 is 15 residues long. CDR1 and CDR2 from the germline V gene are SQVTM and ANQGSEA. Trimming stripped 5 bases from V and 5 bases from J, with 21 bases between. Assay used: immunoSEQ multiplex PCR; TCRdb lists only in-frame clones, some missing. The table lists fewer than 300,000 clones, more than 75% of them singletons. The chain uses TRBV29-1 and TRBJ1-1, with D perhaps TRBD1 (6 bases). The receptor was isolated from a man aged 40-49 years who had recovered from COVID-19. Sequenced input: peripheral blood. The CDR3 region is CSVHGRGMSGTEAFF. As DNA, the CDR3 is TGCAGCGTTCACGGCAGGGGTATGTCCGGAACTGAAGCTTTCTTT.